The 26 T cell receptor beta chains given below trace back to one sample, sequenced in a study of T cell responses to AZD1222 COVID-19 vaccine. The protocol was immunoSEQ multiplex PCR, while the TCRdb copy is restricted to in-frame clones and leaves out a portion. This sample has 97,000 or so clones; 85% to 90% occur once, and the top ten carry approximately 5.1%. Sequencing used peripheral blood, obtained on day 0 of AZD1222 vaccination. The receptors shown here come from an adult in good health.

This clone was detected only once. The chain recombines TRBV7-9 with TRBJ2-3, with D perhaps TRBD1 (6 bases). This CDR3 region has 15 residues. Deletions cut 5 bases from V and 2 bases from J, with 14 bases between. Germline lookup yields CDR1 SEHNR and CDR2 FQNEAQ (reference sequence). In DNA, the CDR3 is TGTGCCAGCAGCCCAAACAGGGTTCACACAGATACGCAGTATTTT. It translates to CASSPNRVHTDTQYF.

The chain uses TRBV7-2 and TRBJ2-1; 8 bases fit TRBD2. Trimming removed 3 bases from V and 8 bases from J; junction bases left unmatched: 9. Looked up from germline, CDR1 is SGHTA and CDR2 is FQGNSA. The CDR3 spans 15 residues. CDR3 loop: CASSLGTRWGHEQFF. DNA of the CDR3: TGTGCCAGCAGCTTGGGGACTAGGTGGGGACATGAGCAGTTCTTC.

The V gene is TRBV29-1, the J gene TRBJ1-1; D not resolved. The CDR3 loop spans 13 amino acids. Germline V gives CDR1 SQVTM, CDR2 ANQGSEA. V lost 3 bases and J lost 1, with 9 bases in between. The CDR3 sequence: CSVELAGNTEAFF. The DNA for the CDR3 is TGCAGCGTTGAGTTGGCCGGGAACACTGAAGCTTTCTTT.

The chain employs TRBV9 and TRBJ2-3, with TRBD2 matching over 8 bases. Germline V gives CDR1 SGDLS, CDR2 YYNGEE. CDR3 length: 15 amino acids. V lost 2 bases, J lost 2 bases, and 4 bases stayed unmatched. The CDR3 loop reads CASSVSGAFTDTQYF. Written as DNA, the CDR3 is TGTGCCAGCAGCGTTAGCGGGGCGTTCACAGATACGCAGTATTTT.

This chain links TRBV7-2 with TRBJ1-5, with TRBD1 matching 7 bases. There are 14 residues in the CDR3. The V gene end was trimmed by 5 bases and the J gene end by 2 bases; junction bases not matched to a gene: 3. CDR1 and CDR2 from the germline V gene are SGHTA and FQGNSA. The DNA of the CDR3 is TGTGCCAGCAGCGCCACAGGGGGCAATCAGCCCCAGCATTTT. This translates into CASSATGGNQPQHF.

The V call is TRBV5-1, the J call TRBJ1-5, with D possibly matching TRBD1 (5 bases). The CDR3 runs to 15 residues. Trimming shortened V by 0 bases and J by 5 bases, and 12 bases separated the two germline ends. Germline-derived CDR1 and CDR2 are SGHRS and YFSETQ. The CDR3 protein is CASSLAGRRDQPQHF. For the CDR3, the DNA is TGCGCCAGCAGCTTGGCAGGGAGAAGAGATCAGCCCCAGCATTTT.

CDR3 in amino acids: CASSQDPTGVTEAFF. DNA for the CDR3: TGTGCCAGCAGCCAAGATCCGACAGGGGTGACTGAAGCTTTCTTT. The rearrangement joins TRBV3-1 (or the pseudogene TRBV3-2) to TRBJ1-1; 8 bases align to TRBD1. The length of the CDR3 is 15 residues. Trimming took 0 bases from V and 5 from J; bases not matched to a gene: 5. Germline lookup yields CDR1 LGHDT and CDR2 YNNKEL (reference sequence).

The chain recombines TRBV19 with TRBJ1-2, with TRBD1 as a possible D gene (6 bases). CDR1 is LNHDA and CDR2 is SQIVND in the germline V gene (reference sequence). V lost 4 bases, J lost 2 bases, and 14 bases lay in between. The CDR3 contains 15 residues. The CDR3 coding sequence is TGTGCCAGTAGTACCTCCAGGGGAGAGAACTATGGCTACACCTTC. This gives the protein CASSTSRGENYGYTF.

Only one count was recorded for this clone. The J gene is TRBJ1-2, the V gene TRBV20-1; D is uncertain. The CDR3 consists of 10 residues. From germline, CDR1 is DFQATT and CDR2 SNEGSKA (reference sequence). Trimming shortened V by 8 bases and J by 1 base, and 5 bases separated the two germline ends. CDR3 loop: CSYYNYGYTF. CDR3 DNA: TGCAGTTACTATAACTATGGCTACACCTTC.

CDR3 DNA sequence: TGTGCCAGCAGCTTTTTGACAGGGGAAGATGGCTACACCTTC. Encoded protein: CASSFLTGEDGYTF. The V call is TRBV28, the J call TRBJ1-2, with 8 positions matching TRBD1. Losses at the gene ends were 6 bases for V and 6 bases for J; bases not matched to a gene: 9. The CDR3 length is 14 residues. CDR1 and CDR2 from the germline V gene are MDHEN and SYDVKM.

The chain couples TRBV5-1 to TRBJ2-7; 10 positions agree with TRBD1. This CDR3 has 14 amino acids. Germline CDR1 reads SGHRS; CDR2 reads YFSETQ. V was pared by 6 bases and J by 5 bases, with 8 bases of the junction left unmatched. The CDR3 here is CASNHRDRGNEQYF. The CDR3 nucleotides read TGCGCCAGCAATCACCGGGACAGGGGAAACGAGCAGTACTTC.

This chain links TRBV28 with TRBJ1-3; D call uncertain. Trimming stripped 6 bases from V and 0 bases from J, with 12 bases between. The germline CDR1 and CDR2 sequences are MDHEN and SYDVKM. This CDR3 contains 15 residues. The CDR3 DNA sequence: TGTGCCAGCAGAACCCTGGTCGGCTCTGGAAACACCATATATTTT. This gives the protein CASRTLVGSGNTIYF.

V and J are TRBV5-1 and TRBJ2-5; 12 bases are shared with TRBD1. J lost 5 bases, V lost 0 bases, and 5 bases had no gene match. The V gene's germline CDR1 is SGHRS and CDR2 YFSETQ. CDR3 length equals 16 residues. CDR3 amino acids: CASSLVGQGAGETQYF. The CDR3, as DNA: TGCGCCAGCAGCTTGGTGGGACAGGGGGCAGGGGAGACCCAGTACTTC.

This clone occurred a few times. Here the CDR3 DNA reads TGTGCCTGGAGGCGAGACACCGTCCACGAGCAGTACTTC. Residues: CAWRRDTVHEQYF. The chain employs TRBV30 and TRBJ2-7; the D is unclear. The CDR3 contains 13 residues. The V and J ends lost 3 bases and 5 bases respectively, with 14 bases between them. CDR1 and CDR2 from the germline V gene are GTSNPN and SVGIG (reference sequence). The entire variable domain, with the rest obtained from reference TRBV30 and TRBJ2-7, is as follows: SQTIHQWPATLVQPVGSPLSLECTVEGTSNPNLYWYRQAAGRGLQLLFYSVGIGQISSEVPQNLSASRPQDRQFILSSKKLLLSDSGFYLCAWRRDTVHEQYFGPGTRLTVT.

The rearrangement links TRBV2 to TRBJ2-2; possible D gene TRBD1, 5 bases. This CDR3 contains 12 residues. CDR1 and CDR2 (germline): SNHLY, FYNNEI. The germline V and J ends were trimmed by 6 bases and 3 bases, with 5 bases remaining between them. This chain's CDR3 is CASRTDTGELFF. In DNA, the CDR3 is TGTGCCAGCAGGACAGACACCGGGGAGCTGTTTTTT.

The rearrangement links TRBV5-1 to TRBJ1-5; 7 nucleotides agree with TRBD1. V shed 2 bases, J shed 4 bases, and the junction held 6 bases outside the gene matches. CDR3 length: 15 amino acids. The germline gives CDR1 SGHRS, CDR2 YFSETQ. The CDR3 DNA sequence: TGCGCCAGCAGCTTAATGGGACAGCTGAATCAGCCCCAGCATTTT. This codes for CASSLMGQLNQPQHF. Supplemented by reference TRBV5-1 and TRBJ1-5, the full variable domain reads KAGVTQTPRYLIKTRGQQVTLSCSPISGHRSVSWYQQTPGQGLQFLFEYFSETQRNKGNFPGRFSGRQFSNSRSEMNVSTLELGDSALYLCASSLMGQLNQPQHFGDGTRLSIL.

V is TRBV28 and J is TRBJ1-1; perhaps TRBD1 as D (5 bases). Trimming took 6 bases from V and 1 from J, leaving 15 bases between them. The CDR3 totals 15 residues. Looked up from germline, CDR1 is MDHEN and CDR2 is SYDVKM. CDR3 region: CASRRGDVGNTEAFF. The CDR3 nucleotides are TGTGCCAGCAGACGAGGGGACGTGGGGAACACTGAAGCTTTCTTT.

The chain recombines TRBV24-1 with TRBJ2-7; 9 bases map to TRBD1. V lost 3 bases to trimming and J lost 5 bases; unmatched junction nucleotides: 4. Germline-derived CDR1 and CDR2 are KGHDR and SFDVKD. The CDR3 has 14 amino acids. CDR3 coding DNA: TGTGCCACCAGTGATGCCGGGACAGGGAACGAGCAGTACTTC. It is translated as CATSDAGTGNEQYF.

V gene TRBV19 combines with J gene TRBJ2-1; 8 nucleotides line up with TRBD2. CDR3 size: 14 residues. The V and J ends lost 6 bases and 7 bases, in that order; junction bases with no gene match: 8. Germline CDR1 is LNHDA and CDR2 is SQIVND (reference sequence). The CDR3 region has the DNA TGTGCCAGTAGCCTTCGGGGGGGGACGAATGAGCAGTTCTTC. Residues: CASSLRGGTNEQFF.

The chain links TRBV7-9 to TRBJ1-6; 8 bases line up with TRBD1. Per the germline V gene, CDR1 is SEHNR and CDR2 is FQNEAQ (reference sequence). The CDR3 is 15 amino acids. V lost 4 bases to trimming and J lost 5 bases; unmatched junction nucleotides: 4. DNA of the CDR3: TGTGCCAGCAGCTCTTGGACAGGGAATAATTCACCCCTCCACTTT. This gives the protein CASSSWTGNNSPLHF.

The chain has TRBV5-3 and TRBJ2-2, with TRBD2 matching 8 bases. TRBV5-3 is reported as an ORF; its role is uncertain. The CDR3 has 15 amino acids. The V and J ends lost 6 bases and 4 bases, in that order; junction bases with no gene match: 8. The DNA for the CDR3 is TGTGCCAGAAACTCCAGCGGGAGTGGCACCGGGGAGCTGTTTTTT. It yields the protein CARNSSGSGTGELFF.

V and J are TRBV19 and TRBJ1-6, with 7 nucleotides matching TRBD1. In germline, CDR1 is LNHDA, CDR2 SQIVND (reference sequence). The CDR3 loop spans 15 amino acids. V lost 3 bases and J lost 7; bases outside the gene matches: 6. This CDR3 reads CASSMTGTDNSPLHF. CDR3 coding DNA: TGTGCCAGTAGTATGACCGGGACAGACAATTCACCCCTCCACTTT.

V and J are TRBV6-5 and TRBJ2-2; D is unclear. The CDR3 spans 13 residues. V lost 6 bases and J 6 bases, leaving 11 bases between the germline ends. Looked up from germline, CDR1 is MNHEY and CDR2 is SVGAGI. The CDR3 nucleotides are TGTGCCAGCAGGGATAGAGTGGCCGGGGAGCTGTTTTTT. Protein: CASRDRVAGELFF.

This clone has just one count. The gene calls are TRBV9 and TRBJ1-1; D not certain. The CDR3 is 14 residues long. V was cut by 0 bases and J by 1 base, with 7 bases left in between. From germline, CDR1 is SGDLS and CDR2 YYNGEE. CDR3 protein: CASSVVSGNTEAFF. The CDR3 DNA is TGTGCCAGCAGCGTAGTATCTGGGAACACTGAAGCTTTCTTT.

The gene calls are TRBV27 and TRBJ2-2; 10 bases align to TRBD2. With 3 bases clipped from V and 2 bases from J, the junction kept 6 bases outside the gene matches. This CDR3 spans 17 amino acids. CDR1 is MNHEY, CDR2 SMNVEV, per germline (reference sequence). CDR3 sequence reads: CASSFPPLAGNTGELFF. CDR3 DNA sequence: TGTGCCAGCAGTTTTCCCCCACTAGCGGGAAACACCGGGGAGCTGTTTTTT.

The chain links TRBV3-1 (or the pseudogene TRBV3-2) to TRBJ1-1; TRBD1 might be the D (5 bases). CDR3 size: 14 residues. V lost 0 bases and J lost 10, with 15 bases in between. Germline loops: CDR1 LGHDT, CDR2 YNNKEL (reference sequence). The CDR3 DNA reads as TGTGCCAGCAGCCAAGAGGGTACGGACATTCGAGCTTTCTTT. It encodes CASSQEGTDIRAFF.